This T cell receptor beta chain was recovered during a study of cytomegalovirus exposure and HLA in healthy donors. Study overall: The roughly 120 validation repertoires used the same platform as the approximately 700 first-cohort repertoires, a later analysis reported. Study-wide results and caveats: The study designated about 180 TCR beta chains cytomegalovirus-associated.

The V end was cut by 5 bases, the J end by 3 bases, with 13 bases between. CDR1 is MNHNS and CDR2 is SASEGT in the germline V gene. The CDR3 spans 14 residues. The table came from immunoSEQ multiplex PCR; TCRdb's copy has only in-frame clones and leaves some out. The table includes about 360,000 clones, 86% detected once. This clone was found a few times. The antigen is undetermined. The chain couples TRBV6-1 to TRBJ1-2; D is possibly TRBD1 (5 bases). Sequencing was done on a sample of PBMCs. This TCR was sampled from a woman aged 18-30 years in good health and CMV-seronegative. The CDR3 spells CASSPRGGDYGYTF. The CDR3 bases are TGTGCCAGCAGTCCTCGTGGAGGGGACTATGGCTACACCTTC.